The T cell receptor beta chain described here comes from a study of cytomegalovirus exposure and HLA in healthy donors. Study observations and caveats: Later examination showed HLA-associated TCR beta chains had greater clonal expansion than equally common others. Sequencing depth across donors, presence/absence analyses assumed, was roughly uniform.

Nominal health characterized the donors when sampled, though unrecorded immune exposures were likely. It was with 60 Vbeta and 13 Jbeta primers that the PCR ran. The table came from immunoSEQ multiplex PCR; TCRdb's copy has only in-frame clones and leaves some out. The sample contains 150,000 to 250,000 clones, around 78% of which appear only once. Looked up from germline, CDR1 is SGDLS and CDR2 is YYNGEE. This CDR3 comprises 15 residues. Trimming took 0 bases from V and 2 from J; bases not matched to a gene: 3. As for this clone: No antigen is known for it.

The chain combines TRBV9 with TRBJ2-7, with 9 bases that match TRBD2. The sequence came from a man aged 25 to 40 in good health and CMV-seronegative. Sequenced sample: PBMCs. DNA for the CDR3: TGTGCCAGCAGCGTAGAGGCTAGCGGGACCTACGAGCAGTACTTC. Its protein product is CASSVEASGTYEQYF.